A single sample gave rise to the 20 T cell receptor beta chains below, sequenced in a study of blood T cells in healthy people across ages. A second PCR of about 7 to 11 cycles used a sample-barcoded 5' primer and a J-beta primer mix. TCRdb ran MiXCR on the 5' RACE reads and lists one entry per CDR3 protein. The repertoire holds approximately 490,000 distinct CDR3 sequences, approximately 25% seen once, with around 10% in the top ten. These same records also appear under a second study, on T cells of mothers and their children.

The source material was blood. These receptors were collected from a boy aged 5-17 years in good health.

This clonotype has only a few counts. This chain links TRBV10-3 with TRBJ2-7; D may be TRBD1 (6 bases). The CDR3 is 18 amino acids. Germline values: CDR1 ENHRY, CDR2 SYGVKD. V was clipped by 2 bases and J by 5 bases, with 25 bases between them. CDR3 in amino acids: CAISEGVGRGFEGNEQYF. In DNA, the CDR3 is TGTGCCATCAGTGAGGGTGTGGGCAGGGGATTTGAAGGGAACGAGCAGTACTTC.

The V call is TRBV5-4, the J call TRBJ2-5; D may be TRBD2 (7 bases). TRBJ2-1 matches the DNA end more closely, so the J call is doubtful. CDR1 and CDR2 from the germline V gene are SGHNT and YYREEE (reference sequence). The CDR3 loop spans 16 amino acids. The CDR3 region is CASSSGGQGNRNEQFF. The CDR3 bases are TGTGCCAGCAGCTCGGGGGGTCAGGGGAATCGCAATGAGCAGTTCTTC.

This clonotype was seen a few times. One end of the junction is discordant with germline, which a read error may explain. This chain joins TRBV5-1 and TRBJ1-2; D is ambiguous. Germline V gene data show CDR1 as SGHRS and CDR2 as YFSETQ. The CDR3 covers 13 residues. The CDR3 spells CASSLGTNCGYTF. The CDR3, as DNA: TGCGCCAGCAGCTTGGGTACTAACTGTGGCTACACCTTC.

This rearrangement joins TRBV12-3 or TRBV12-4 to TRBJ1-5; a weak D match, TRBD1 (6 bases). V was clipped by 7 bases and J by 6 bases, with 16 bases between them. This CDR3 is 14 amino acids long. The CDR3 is CASTYTGRSQPQHF. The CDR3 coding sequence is TGTGCCAGCACCTACACAGGGCGAAGTCAGCCCCAGCATTTT.

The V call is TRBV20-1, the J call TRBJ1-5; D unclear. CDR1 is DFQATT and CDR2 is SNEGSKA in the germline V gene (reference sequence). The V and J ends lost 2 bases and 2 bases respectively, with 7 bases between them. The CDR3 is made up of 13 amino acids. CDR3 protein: CSARRHRNQPQHF. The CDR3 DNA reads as TGCAGTGCTAGAAGGCACCGCAATCAGCCCCAGCATTTT.

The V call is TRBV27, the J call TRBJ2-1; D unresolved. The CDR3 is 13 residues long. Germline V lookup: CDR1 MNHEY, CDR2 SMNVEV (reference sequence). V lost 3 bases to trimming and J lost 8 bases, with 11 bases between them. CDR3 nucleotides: TGTGCCAGCAGTTTGTCAGCCCCTTATGAGCAGTTCTTC. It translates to CASSLSAPYEQFF.

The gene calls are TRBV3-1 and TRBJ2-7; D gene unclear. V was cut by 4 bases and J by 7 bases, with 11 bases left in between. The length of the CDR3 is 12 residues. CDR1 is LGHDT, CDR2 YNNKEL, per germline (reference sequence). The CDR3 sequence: CASSRYSGEQYF. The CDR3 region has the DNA TGTGCCAGCAGCCGATACAGTGGGGAGCAGTACTTC.

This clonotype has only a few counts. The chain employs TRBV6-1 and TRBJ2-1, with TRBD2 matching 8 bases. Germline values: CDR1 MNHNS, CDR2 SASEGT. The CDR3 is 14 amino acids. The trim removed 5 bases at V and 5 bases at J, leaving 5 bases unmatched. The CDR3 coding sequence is TGTGCCAGCAGTACCGGGACTAGTCACAATGAGCAGTTCTTC. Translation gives CASSTGTSHNEQFF.

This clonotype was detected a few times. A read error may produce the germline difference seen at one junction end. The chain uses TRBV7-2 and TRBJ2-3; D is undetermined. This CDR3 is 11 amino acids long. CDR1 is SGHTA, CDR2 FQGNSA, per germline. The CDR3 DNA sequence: TGTGCCTGCAGGTACACAGATACGCAGTATTTT. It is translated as CACRYTDTQYF.

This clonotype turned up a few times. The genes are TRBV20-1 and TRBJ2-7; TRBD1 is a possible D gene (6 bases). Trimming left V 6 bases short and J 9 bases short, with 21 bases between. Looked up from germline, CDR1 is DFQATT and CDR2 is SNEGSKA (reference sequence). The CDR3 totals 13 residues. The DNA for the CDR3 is TGCAGTGCGCCTCAACAGGGTTTTGGTGTGCAGTACTTC. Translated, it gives CSAPQQGFGVQYF.

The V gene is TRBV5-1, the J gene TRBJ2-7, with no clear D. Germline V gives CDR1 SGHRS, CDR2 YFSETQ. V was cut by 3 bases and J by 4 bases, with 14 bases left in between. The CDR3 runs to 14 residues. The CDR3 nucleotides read TGCGCCAGCAGCTACCCTCTACGTCCTTACGAGCAGTACTTC. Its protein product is CASSYPLRPYEQYF.

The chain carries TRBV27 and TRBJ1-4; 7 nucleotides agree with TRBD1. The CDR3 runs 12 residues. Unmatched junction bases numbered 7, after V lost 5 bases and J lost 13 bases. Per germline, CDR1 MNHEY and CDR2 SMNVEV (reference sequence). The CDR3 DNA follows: TGTGCCAGCAGTCCCCCAGGGGGTATACTGTTTTTT. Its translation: CASSPPGGILFF.

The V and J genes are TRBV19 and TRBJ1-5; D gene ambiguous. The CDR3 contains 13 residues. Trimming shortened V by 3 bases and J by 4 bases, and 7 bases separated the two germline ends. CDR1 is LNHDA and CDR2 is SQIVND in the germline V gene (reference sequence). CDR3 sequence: CASSIVWNQPQHF. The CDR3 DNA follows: TGTGCCAGTAGTATTGTCTGGAATCAGCCCCAGCATTTT.

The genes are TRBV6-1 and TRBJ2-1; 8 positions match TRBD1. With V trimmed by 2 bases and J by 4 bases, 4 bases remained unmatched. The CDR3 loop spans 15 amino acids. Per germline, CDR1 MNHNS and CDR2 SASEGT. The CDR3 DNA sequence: TGTGCCAGCAGTGAAACAGGGGGTTGGTACAATGAGCAGTTCTTC. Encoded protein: CASSETGGWYNEQFF.

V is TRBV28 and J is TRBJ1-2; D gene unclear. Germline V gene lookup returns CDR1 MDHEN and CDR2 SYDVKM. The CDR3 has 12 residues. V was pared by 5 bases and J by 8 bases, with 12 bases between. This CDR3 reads CASSPSIIGYTF. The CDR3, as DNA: TGTGCCAGCAGTCCCTCTATAATCGGCTACACCTTC.

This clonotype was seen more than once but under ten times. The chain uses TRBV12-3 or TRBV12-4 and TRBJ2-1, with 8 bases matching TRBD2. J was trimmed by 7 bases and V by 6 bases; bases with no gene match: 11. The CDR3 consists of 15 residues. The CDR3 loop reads CASSLDNGRGNEQFF. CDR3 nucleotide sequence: TGTGCCAGCAGCCTCGATAACGGGAGGGGGAATGAGCAGTTCTTC.

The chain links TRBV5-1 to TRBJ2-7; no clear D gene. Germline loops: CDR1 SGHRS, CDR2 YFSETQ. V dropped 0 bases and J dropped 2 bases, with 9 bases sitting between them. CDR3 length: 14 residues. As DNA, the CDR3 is TGCGCCAGCAGCTTGGACGGGTCAGCCTACGAGCAGTACTTC. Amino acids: CASSLDGSAYEQYF.

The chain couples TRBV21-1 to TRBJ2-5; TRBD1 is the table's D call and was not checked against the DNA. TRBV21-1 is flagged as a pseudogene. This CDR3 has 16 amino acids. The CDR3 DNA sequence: TGTGCCAGCAGCAAAGCAATGGGACACTCCCGAGAGACCCAGTACTTC. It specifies CASSKAMGHSRETQYF.

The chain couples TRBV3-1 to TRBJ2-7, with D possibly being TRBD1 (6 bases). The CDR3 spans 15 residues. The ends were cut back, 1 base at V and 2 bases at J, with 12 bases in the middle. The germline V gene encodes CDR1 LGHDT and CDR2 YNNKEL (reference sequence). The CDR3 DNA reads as TGTGCCAGCAGCCAAGTTAACAGGGTTCCCTACGAGCAGTACTTC. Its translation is CASSQVNRVPYEQYF.

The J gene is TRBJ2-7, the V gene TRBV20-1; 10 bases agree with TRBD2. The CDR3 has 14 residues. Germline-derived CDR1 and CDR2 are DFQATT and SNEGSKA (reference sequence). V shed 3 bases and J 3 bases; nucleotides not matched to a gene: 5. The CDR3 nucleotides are TGCAGTGCTAGGGTTAGCGGGGGGATCTACGAGCAGTACTTC. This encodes CSARVSGGIYEQYF.